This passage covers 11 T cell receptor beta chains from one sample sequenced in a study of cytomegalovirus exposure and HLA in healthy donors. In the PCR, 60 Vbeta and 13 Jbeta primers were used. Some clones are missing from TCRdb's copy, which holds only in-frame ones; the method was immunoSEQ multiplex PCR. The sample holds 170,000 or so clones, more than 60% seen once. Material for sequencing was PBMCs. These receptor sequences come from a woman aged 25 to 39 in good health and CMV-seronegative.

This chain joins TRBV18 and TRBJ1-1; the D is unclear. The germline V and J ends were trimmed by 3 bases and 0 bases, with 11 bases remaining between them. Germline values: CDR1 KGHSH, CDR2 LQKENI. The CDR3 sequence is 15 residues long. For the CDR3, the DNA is TGTGCCAGCTCACCCAGACAAAATTTGAACACTGAAGCTTTCTTT. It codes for CASSPRQNLNTEAFF.

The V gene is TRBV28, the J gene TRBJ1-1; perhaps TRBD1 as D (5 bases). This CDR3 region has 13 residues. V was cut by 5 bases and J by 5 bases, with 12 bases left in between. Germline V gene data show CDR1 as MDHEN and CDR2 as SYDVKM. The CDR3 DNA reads TGTGCCAGCAGTCCGGGGGGTTGGACTGAAGCTTTCTTT. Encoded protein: CASSPGGWTEAFF.

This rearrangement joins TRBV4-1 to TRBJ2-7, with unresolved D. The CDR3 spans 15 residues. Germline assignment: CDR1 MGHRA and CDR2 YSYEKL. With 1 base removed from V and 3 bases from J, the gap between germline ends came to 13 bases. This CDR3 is CASSQGPSGYYEQYF. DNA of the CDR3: TGCGCCAGCAGCCAAGGGCCTAGTGGCTACTACGAGCAGTACTTC.

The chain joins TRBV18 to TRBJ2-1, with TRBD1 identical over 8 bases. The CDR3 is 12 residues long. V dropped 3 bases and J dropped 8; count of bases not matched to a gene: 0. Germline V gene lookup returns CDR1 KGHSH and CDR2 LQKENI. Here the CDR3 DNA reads TGTGCCAGCTCACCCAGGGGGCATGAGCAGTTCTTC. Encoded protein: CASSPRGHEQFF.

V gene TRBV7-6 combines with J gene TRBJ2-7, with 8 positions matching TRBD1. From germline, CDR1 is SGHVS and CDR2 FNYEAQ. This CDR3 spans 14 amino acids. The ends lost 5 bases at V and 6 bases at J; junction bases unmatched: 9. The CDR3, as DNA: TGTGCCAGCAGCCTACAGGGGGTTTGGACCGAGCAGTACTTC. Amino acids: CASSLQGVWTEQYF.

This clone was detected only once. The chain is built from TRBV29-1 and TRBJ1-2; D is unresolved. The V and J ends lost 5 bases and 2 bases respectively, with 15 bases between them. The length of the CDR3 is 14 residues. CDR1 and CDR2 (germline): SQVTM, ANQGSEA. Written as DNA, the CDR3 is TGCAGCGTTAAAGGGCAGAACCAGAACTATGGCTACACCTTC. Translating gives CSVKGQNQNYGYTF.

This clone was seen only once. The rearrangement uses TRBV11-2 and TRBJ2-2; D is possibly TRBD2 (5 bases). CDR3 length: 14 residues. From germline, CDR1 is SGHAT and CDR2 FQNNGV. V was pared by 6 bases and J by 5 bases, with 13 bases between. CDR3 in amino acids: CASSSSGDTGELFF. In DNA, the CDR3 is TGTGCCAGCAGTTCGTCCGGGGATACCGGGGAGCTGTTTTTT. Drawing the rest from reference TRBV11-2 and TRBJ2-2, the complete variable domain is EAGVAQSPRYKIIEKRQSVAFWCNPISGHATLYWYQQILGQGPKLLIQFQNNGVVDDSQLPKDRFSAERLKGVDSTLKIQPAKLEDSAVYLCASSSSGDTGELFFGEGSRLTVL.

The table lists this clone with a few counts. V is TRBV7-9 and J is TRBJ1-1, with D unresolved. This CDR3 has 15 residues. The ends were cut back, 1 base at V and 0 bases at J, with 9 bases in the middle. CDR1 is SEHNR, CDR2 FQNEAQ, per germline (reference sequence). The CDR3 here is CASSLGGFVNTEAFF. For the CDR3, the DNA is TGTGCCAGCAGCTTAGGAGGTTTTGTGAACACTGAAGCTTTCTTT. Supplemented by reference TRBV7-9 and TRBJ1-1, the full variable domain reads DTGVSQNPRHKITKRGQNVTFRCDPISEHNRLYWYRQTLGQGPEFLTYFQNEAQLEKSRLLSDRFSAERPKGSFSTLEIQRTEQGDSAMYLCASSLGGFVNTEAFFGQGTRLTVV.

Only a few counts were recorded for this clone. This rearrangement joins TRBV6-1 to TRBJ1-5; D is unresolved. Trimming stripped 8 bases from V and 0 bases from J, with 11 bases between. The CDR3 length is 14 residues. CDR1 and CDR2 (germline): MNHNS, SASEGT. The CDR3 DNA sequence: TGTGCCAGCCTCCGACTGGATAGCAATCAGCCCCAGCATTTT. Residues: CASLRLDSNQPQHF.

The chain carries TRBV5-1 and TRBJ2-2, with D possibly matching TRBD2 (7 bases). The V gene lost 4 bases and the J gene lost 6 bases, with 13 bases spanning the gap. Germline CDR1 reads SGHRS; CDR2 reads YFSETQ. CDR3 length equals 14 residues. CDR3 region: CASSGGGASGELFF. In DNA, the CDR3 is TGCGCCAGCAGCGGTGGGGGGGCCTCCGGGGAGCTGTTTTTT.

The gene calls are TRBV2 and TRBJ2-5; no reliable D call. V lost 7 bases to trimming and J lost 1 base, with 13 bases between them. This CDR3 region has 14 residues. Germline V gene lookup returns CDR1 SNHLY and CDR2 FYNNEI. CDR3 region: CASNSGRRQETQYF. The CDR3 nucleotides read TGTGCCAGCAACTCAGGAAGGCGCCAAGAGACCCAGTACTTC.